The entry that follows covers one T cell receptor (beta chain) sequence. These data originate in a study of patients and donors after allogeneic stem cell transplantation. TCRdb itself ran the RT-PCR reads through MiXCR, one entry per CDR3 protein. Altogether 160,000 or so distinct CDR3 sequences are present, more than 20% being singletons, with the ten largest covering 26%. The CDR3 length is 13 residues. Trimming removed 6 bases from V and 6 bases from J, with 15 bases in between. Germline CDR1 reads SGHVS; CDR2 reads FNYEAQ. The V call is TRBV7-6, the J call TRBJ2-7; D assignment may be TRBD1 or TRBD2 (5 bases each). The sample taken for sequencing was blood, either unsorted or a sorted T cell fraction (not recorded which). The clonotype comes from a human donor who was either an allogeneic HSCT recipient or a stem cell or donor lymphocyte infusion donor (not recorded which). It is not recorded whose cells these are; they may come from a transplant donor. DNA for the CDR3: TGTGCCAGCAGTCAAGGGGAGTACGGCGAGCAGTACTTC. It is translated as CASSQGEYGEQYF.